The subject of this entry is one TCR beta chain. Profiled with immunoSEQ multiplex PCR; TCRdb holds only in-frame clones, not every one. Here the sample spans fewer than 200,000 clones, 84% being singletons. This entry is derived from a study of blood T cell repertoires in COVID-19. Those who participated ranged in age from about 18 to 89 years and resided in some 24 US areas. The sample comprised PBMCs or T cells enriched from blood (not recorded which). The receptor's source is a woman in her twenties or thirties who had been exposed to COVID-19.

CDR3: CASRNTDGADQFF. CDR3 DNA: TGTGCCAGCAGGAATACTGATGGAGCTGATCAGTTCTTC. V is TRBV12-3 or TRBV12-4 and J is TRBJ2-1, with no clear D. The CDR3 runs to 13 residues. Trimming took 6 bases from V and 13 from J, leaving 19 bases between them.